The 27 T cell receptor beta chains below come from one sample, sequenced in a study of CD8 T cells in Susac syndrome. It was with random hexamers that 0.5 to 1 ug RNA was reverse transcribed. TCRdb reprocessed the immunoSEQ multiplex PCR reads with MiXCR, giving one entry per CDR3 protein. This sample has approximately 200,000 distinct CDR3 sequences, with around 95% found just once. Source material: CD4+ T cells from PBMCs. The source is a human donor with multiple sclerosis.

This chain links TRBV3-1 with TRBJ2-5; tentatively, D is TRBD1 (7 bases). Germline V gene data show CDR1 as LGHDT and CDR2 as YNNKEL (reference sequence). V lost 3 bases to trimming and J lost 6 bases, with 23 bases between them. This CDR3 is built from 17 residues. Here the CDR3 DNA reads TGTGCCAGCAGCCAGGGACTTACAGGGGCTGGGGTCCAGACCCAGTACTTC. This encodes CASSQGLTGAGVQTQYF.

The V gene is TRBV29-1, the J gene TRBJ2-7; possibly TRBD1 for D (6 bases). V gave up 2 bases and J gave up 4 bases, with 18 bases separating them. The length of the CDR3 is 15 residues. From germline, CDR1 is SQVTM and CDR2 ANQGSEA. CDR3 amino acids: CSVESGDRKPYEQYF. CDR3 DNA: TGCAGCGTTGAATCAGGGGACCGAAAACCGTACGAGCAGTACTTC.

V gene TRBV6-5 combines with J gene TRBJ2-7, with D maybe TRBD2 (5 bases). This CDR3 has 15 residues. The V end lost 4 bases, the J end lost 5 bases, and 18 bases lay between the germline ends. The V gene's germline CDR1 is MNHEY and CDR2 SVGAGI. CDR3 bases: TGTGCCAGCAGTTCTTCCCTGAGTGGACTCAACGAGCAGTACTTC. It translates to CASSSSLSGLNEQYF.

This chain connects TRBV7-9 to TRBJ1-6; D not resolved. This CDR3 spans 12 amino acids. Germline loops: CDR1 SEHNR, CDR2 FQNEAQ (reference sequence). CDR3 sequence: CASSAGNSPLHF. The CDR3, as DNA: TGTGCGAGCTCAGCGGGTAATTCACCCCTCCACTTT.

Written as DNA, the CDR3 is TGTGCCACCAGCAGAGGAGGACAGGGGCGGGGCTACACCTTC. Amino acids: CATSRGGQGRGYTF. The chain combines TRBV15 with TRBJ1-2; 9 bases line up with TRBD1. Germline values: CDR1 LNHNV, CDR2 YYDKDF (reference sequence). This CDR3 spans 14 amino acids. The junction had 5 bases not matched to a gene; V was cut back by 1 base and J by 8 bases.

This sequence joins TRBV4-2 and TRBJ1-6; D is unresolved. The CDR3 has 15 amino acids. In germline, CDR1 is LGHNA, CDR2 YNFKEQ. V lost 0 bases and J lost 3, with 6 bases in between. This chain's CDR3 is CASSQDRYYNSPLHF. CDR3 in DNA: TGTGCCAGCAGCCAAGACAGATACTATAATTCACCCCTCCACTTT.

The CDR3 region has the DNA TGTGCCAGCAGTTTTAGTTCGAACTATGGCTACACCTTC. Encoded protein: CASSFSSNYGYTF. This chain joins TRBV12-3 or TRBV12-4 and TRBJ1-2; D gene uncertain. The CDR3 spans 13 residues. The V gene lost 3 bases and the J gene lost 2 bases, with 7 bases spanning the gap.

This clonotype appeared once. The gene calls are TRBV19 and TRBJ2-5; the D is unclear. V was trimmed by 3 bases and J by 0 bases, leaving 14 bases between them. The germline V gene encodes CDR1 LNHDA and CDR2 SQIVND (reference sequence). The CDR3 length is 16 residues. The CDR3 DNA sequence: TGTGCCAGTAGTATTGTGGGCGGCACGTACCAAGAGACCCAGTACTTC. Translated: CASSIVGGTYQETQYF.

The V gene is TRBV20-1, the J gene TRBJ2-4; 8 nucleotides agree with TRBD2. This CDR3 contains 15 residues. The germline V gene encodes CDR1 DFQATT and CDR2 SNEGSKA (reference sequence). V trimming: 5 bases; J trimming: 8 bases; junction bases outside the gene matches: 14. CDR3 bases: TGCAGTGCTGGGAATTCGGCGGGGGGAGGAGACATTCAGTACTTC. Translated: CSAGNSAGGGDIQYF.

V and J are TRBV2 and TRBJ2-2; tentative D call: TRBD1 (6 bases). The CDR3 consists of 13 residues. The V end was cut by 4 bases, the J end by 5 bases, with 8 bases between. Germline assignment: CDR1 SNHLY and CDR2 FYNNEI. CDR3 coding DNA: TGTGCCAGCAGTGGACAGGCGACCGGGGAGCTGTTTTTT. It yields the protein CASSGQATGELFF.

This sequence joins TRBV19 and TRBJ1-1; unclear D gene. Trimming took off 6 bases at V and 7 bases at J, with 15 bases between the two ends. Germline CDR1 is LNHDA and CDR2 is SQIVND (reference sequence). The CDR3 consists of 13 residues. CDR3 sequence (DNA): TGTGCCAGTAGCCCTGGATGGCTAATTGAAGCTTTCTTT. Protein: CASSPGWLIEAFF.

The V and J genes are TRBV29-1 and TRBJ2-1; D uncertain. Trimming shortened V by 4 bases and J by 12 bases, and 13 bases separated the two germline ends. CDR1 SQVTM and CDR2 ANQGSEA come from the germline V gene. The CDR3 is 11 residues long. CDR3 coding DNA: TGCAGCGTTGCCCCCGGCCCCCCGCAGTTCTTC. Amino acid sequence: CSVAPGPPQFF.

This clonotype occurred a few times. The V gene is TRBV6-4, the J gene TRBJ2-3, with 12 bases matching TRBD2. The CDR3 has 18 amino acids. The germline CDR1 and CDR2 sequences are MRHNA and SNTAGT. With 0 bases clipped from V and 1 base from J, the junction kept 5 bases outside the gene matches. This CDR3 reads CASSDSRLAGAGTDTQYF. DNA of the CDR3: TGTGCCAGCAGTGACTCGCGACTAGCGGGGGCGGGCACAGATACGCAGTATTTT.

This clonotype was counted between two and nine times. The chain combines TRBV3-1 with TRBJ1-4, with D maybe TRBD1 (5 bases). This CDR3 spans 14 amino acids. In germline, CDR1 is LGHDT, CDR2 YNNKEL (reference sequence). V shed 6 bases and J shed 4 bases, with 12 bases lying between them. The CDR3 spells CASRPGPHNEKLFF. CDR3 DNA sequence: TGTGCCAGCAGGCCGGGACCGCATAATGAAAAACTGTTTTTT.

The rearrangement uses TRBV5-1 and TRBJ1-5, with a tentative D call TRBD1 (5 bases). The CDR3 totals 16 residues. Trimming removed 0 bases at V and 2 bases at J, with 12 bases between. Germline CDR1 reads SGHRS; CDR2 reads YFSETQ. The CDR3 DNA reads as TGCGCCAGCAGCTTGGGTTCCGGGGGAGGCAATCAGCCCCAGCATTTT. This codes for CASSLGSGGGNQPQHF.

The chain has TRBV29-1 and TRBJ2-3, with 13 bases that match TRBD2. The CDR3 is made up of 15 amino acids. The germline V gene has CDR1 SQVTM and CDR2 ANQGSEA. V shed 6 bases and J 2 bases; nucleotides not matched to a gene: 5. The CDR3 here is CSVQGTSGATDTQYF. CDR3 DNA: TGCAGCGTCCAAGGGACTAGCGGGGCCACAGATACGCAGTATTTT.

The CDR3 DNA reads as TGCAGCGTTGAAGCTGGGGACGGCACAGATACGCAGTATTTT. It is translated as CSVEAGDGTDTQYF. The rearrangement links TRBV29-1 to TRBJ2-3; D assignment may be TRBD1 or TRBD2 (5 bases each). From germline, CDR1 is SQVTM and CDR2 ANQGSEA. This CDR3 has 14 amino acids. The V end lost 1 base, the J end lost 1 base, and 9 bases lay between the germline ends.

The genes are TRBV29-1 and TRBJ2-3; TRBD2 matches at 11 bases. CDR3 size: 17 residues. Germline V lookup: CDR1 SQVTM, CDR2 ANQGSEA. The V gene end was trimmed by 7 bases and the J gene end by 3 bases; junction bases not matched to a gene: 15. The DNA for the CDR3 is TGCAGCGCCCAAAGGGGTAGCGGGGGGGCTTTGACAGATACGCAGTATTTT. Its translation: CSAQRGSGGALTDTQYF.

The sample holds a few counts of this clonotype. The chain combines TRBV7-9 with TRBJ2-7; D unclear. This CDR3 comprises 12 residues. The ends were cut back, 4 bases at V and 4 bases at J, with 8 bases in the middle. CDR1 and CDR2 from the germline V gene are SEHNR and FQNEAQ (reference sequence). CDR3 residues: CASSSTGYEQYV. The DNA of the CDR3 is TGTGCCAGCAGCTCCACTGGGTACGAGCAGTACGTC.

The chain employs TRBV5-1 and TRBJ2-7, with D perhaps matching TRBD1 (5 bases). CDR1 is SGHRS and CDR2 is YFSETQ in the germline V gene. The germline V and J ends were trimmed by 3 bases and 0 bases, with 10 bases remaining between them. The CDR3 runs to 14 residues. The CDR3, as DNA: TGCGCCAGCAGCTCGATGACAGACTCCTACGAGCAGTACTTC. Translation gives CASSSMTDSYEQYF.

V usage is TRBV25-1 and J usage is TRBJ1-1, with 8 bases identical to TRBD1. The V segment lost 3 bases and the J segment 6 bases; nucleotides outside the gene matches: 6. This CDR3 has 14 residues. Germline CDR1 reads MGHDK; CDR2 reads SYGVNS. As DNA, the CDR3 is TGTGCCAGCAGTGAGTGGACAGGGAAATCTGAAGCTTTCTTT. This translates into CASSEWTGKSEAFF.

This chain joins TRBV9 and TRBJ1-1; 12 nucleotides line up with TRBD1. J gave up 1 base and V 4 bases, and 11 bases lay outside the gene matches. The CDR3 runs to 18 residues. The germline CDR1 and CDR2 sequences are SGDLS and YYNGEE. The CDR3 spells CASSPSTGTGGQNTEAFF. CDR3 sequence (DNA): TGTGCCAGCAGCCCATCCACCGGGACAGGGGGCCAGAACACTGAAGCTTTCTTT.

The CDR3 protein is CASSLVQGEGNQPQHF. In DNA form, the CDR3 reads TGTGCCAGCAGCTTAGTTCAGGGGGAGGGCAATCAGCCCCAGCATTTT. J is TRBJ1-5 and V is TRBV7-8, with TRBD1 matching over 7 bases. This CDR3 contains 16 residues. With 1 base clipped from V and 2 bases from J, the junction kept 5 bases outside the gene matches. Germline V gives CDR1 SGHVS, CDR2 FQNEAQ. The full variable domain, completed using reference TRBV7-8 and TRBJ1-5, is GAGVSQSPRYKVAKRGQDVALRCDPISGHVSLFWYQQALGQGPEFLTYFQNEAQLDKSGLPSDRFFAERPEGSVSTLKIQRTQQEDSAVYLCASSLVQGEGNQPQHFGDGTRLSIL.

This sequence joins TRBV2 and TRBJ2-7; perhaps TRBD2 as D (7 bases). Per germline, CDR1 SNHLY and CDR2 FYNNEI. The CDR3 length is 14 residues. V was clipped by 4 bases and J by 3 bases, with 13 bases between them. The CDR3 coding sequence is TGTGCCAGCAGTGTCGGGGGGCACCTCTACGAGCAGTACTTC. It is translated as CASSVGGHLYEQYF.

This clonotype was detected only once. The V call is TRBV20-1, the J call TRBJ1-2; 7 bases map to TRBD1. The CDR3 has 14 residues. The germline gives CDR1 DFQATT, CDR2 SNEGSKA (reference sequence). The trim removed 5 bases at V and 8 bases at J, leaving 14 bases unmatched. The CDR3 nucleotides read TGCAGTGCTGCCCCCGGGACAGAAGAGGGGGGCTACACCTTC. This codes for CSAAPGTEEGGYTF.

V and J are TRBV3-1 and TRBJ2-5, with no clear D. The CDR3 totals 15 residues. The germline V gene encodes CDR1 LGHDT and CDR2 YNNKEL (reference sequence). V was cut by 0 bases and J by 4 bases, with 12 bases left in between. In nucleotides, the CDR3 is TGTGCCAGCAGCCAAGAGGCGTTCCCGACAGAGACCCAGTACTTC. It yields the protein CASSQEAFPTETQYF.

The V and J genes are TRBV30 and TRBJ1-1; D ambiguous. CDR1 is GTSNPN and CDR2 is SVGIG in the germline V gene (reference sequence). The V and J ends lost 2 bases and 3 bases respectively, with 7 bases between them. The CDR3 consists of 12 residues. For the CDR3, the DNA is TGTGCCTGGAGTACTTTTGACACTGAAGCTTTCTTT. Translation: CAWSTFDTEAFF.